This T cell receptor (beta chain) was documented in a study of T cells after yellow fever vaccination. The CDR3 has 14 residues. Germline loops: CDR1 SGHDN, CDR2 FVKESK. V was pared by 3 bases and J by 3 bases, with 9 bases between. This clonotype has a count of ten or more. No antigen is known for it. The study, taken as a whole, reports: Though weaker, the secondary response peaked faster, on day 5 versus 15. The booster response re-showed most primary clones: over 95% CD4, approximately 90% CD8.

They built TCR cDNA with 5'RACE template switching, a step that put in a universal primer site and UMIs. TCRdb fed the 5' RACE reads into MiXCR, producing one record per CDR3 protein. The sample lists some 73,000 distinct CDR3 sequences; almost 8% were seen once. The receptor's source is a man aged 25 to 40 who received the YFV17D yellow fever vaccine. V gene TRBV14 combines with J gene TRBJ2-1; D not resolved. The specimen comprised CD8+ T cells sorted from PBMCs, sampled on the day of the yellow fever booster vaccination. In DNA, the CDR3 is TGTGCCAGCAGCCATCTAAAATTCTACAATGAGCAGTTCTTC. Translated, it gives CASSHLKFYNEQFF.